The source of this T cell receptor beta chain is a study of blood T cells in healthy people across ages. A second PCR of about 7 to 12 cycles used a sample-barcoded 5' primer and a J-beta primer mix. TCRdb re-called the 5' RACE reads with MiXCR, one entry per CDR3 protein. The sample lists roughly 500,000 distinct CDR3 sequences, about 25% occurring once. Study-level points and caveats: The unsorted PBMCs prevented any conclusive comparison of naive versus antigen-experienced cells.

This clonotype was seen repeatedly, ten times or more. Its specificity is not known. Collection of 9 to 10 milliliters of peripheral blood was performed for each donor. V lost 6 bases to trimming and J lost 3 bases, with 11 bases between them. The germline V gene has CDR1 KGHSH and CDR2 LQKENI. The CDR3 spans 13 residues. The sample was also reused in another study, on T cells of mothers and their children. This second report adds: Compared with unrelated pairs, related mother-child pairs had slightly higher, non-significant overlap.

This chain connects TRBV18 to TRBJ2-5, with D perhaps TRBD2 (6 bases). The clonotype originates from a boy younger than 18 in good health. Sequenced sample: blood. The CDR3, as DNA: TGTGCCAGCTCCCAGGGACTCAAAGAGACCCAGTACTTC. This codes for CASSQGLKETQYF.